This TCR beta chain was documented in a study of radiotherapy plus CTLA-4 blockade in lung cancer. Looking at the study overall: There were objective responses in 15% to 20% of patients, and about 31% had disease control.

V lost 5 bases, J lost 4 bases, and 8 bases stayed unmatched. Germline CDR1 is MNHNY and CDR2 is SVGAGI (reference sequence). The CDR3 is made up of 15 amino acids. The data were produced by immunoSEQ multiplex PCR, yet TCRdb's version contains in-frame clones alone and is incomplete. This sample carries about 98,000 clones, around 83% of them seen once, and the ten largest clones take roughly 3.5%. Worth noting for this clone: Its specificity is unknown.

Focal radiation and CTLA-4 blockade (ipilimumab) were tested in chemo-refractory metastatic non-small-cell lung cancer patients. Notes on the study in general: Interferon-beta and early blood T cell clone dynamics reportedly predicted response best. The study found tumor-derived TCR clones expanded in blood after radiotherapy plus ipilimumab.

The TCR sequence derives from a human donor with non-small cell lung cancer who had a partial response to radiotherapy plus ipilimumab. This specimen consisted of peripheral blood, obtained from a patient treated with radiotherapy plus ipilimumab. The genes are TRBV6-6 and TRBJ2-1; the match to TRBD2 covers 7 bases. This chain's CDR3 is CASSVGGSIYNEQFF. For the CDR3, the DNA is TGTGCCAGCAGTGTGGGCGGGAGTATATACAATGAGCAGTTCTTC.